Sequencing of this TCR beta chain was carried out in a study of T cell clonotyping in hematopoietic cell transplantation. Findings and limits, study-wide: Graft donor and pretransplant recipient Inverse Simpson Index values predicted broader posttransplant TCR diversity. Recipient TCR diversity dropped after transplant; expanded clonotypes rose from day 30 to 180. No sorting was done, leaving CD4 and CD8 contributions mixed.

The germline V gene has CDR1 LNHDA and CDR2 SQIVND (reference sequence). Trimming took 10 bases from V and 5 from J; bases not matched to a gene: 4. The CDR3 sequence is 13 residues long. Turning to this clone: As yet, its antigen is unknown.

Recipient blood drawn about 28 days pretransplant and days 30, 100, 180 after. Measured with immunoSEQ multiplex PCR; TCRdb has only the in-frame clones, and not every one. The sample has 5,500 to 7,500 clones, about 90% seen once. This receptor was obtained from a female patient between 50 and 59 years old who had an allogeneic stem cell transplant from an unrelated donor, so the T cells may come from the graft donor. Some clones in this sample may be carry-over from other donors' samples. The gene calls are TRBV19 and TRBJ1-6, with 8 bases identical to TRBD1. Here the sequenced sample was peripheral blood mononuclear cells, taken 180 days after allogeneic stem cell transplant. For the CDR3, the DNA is TGTGCCACCGGACAGGGAAATAATTCACCCCTCCACTTT. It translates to CATGQGNNSPLHF.